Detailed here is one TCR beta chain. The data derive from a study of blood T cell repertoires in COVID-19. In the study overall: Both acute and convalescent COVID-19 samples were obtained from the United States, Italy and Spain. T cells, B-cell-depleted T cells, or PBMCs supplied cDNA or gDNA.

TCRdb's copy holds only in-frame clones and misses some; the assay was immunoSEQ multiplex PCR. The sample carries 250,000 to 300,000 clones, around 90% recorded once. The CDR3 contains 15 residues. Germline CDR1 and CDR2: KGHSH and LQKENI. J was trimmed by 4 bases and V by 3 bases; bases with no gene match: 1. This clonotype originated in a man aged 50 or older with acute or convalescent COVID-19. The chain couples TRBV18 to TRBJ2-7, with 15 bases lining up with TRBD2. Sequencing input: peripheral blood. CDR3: CASSPGLAGGYEQYF. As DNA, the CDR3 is TGTGCCAGCTCACCGGGACTAGCGGGGGGTTACGAGCAGTACTTC.